The T cell receptor beta chain under discussion was sequenced for a study of T-cell reconstitution after alpha-beta-depleted transplantation in children. Findings of the study overall: T-cell counts and diversity at one year following transplant were attributed mainly to newly produced T cells. As was reported, about two months after transplant, alpha-beta T cells came from several hundred expanded graft clones. Recipient T cells and thymic progenitors that survived were the source of the high TCRbeta diversity seen at day 60 in some patients.

This clonotype has only a few counts. Antigen unknown. Per the germline V gene, CDR1 is SGHRS and CDR2 is YFSETQ. V dropped 6 bases and J dropped 6 bases, with 9 bases sitting between them. CDR3 length equals 11 residues. TCRbeta library preparation incorporated unique molecular identifiers. TCRdb re-analysed the PCR reads in MiXCR, keeping a single row per CDR3 protein. The table has more than 200,000 distinct CDR3 sequences, 7.5% to 9.5% seen once; the top ten hold about a third. The chain links TRBV5-1 to TRBJ2-5; D uncertain. The TCR sequence derives from a male patient aged 2 to 10 who had a stem cell transplant for acute myeloid leukemia, so the T cells may come from the graft donor. The material was PBMCs, mostly from graft donor cells, obtained 360 days after TCRalphabeta/CD19-depleted stem cell transplant. The CDR3 DNA follows: TGCGCCAGCACCTTAGGAAAGACCCAGTACTTC. Its translation is CASTLGKTQYF.